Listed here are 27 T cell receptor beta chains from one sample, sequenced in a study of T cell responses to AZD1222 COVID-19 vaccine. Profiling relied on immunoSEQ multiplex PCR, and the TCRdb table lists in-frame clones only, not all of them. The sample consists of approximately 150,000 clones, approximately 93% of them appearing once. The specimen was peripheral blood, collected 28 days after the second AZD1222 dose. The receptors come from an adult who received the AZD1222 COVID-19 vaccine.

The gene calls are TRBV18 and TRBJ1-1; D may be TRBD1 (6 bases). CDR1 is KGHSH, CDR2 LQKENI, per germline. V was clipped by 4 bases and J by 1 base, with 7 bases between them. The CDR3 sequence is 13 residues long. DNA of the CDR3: TGTGCCAGCTCACTGGACAGGAACACTGAAGCTTTCTTT. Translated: CASSLDRNTEAFF.

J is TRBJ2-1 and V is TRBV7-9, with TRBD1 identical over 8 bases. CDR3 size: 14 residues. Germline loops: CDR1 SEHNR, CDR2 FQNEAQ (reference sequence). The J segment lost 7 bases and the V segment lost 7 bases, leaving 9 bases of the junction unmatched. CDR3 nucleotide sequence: TGTGCCAGCACAAGCCCGACAGGGGTAAATGAGCAGTTCTTC. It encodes CASTSPTGVNEQFF.

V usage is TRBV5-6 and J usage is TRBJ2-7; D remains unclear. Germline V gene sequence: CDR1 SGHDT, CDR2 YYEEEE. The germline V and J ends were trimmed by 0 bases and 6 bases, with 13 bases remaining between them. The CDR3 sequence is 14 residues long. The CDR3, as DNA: TGTGCCAGCAGCTTGGGTGAGTGGATGCGCGAGCAGTACTTC. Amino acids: CASSLGEWMREQYF.

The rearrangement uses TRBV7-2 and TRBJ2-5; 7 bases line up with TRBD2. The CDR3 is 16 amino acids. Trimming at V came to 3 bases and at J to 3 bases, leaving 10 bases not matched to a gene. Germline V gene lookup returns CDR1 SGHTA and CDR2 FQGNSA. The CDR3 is CASSLGFLAAEETQYF. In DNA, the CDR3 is TGTGCCAGCAGCTTGGGGTTTCTAGCGGCTGAAGAGACCCAGTACTTC.

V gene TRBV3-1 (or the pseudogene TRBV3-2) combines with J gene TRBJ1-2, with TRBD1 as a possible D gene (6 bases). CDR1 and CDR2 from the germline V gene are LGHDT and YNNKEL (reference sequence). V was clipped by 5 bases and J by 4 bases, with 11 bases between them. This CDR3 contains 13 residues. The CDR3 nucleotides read TGTGCCAGCAGCGATCTGACAGGCTATGGCTACACCTTC. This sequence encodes CASSDLTGYGYTF.

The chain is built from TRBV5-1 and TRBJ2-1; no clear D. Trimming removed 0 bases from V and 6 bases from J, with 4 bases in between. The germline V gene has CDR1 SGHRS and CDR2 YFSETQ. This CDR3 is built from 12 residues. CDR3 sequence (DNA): TGCGCCAGCAGCTTGGGGTTCAATGAGCAGTTCTTC. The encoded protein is CASSLGFNEQFF.

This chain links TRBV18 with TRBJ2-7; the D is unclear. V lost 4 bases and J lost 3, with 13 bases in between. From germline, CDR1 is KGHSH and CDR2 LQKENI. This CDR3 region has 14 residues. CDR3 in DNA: TGTGCCAGCTCACGGTCAGCTCGGGTCTACGAGCAGTACTTC. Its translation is CASSRSARVYEQYF.

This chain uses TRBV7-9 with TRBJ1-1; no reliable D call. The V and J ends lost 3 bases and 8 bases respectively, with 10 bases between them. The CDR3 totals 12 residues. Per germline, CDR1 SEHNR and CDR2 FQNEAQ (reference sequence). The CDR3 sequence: CASSFSVFEAFF. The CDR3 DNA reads TGTGCCAGCAGCTTTTCAGTGTTCGAAGCTTTCTTT.

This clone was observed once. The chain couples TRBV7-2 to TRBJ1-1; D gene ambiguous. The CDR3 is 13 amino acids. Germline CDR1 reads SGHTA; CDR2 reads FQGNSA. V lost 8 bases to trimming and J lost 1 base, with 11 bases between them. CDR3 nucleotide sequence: TGTGCCAGCTCCTGGCGGGCGAACACTGAAGCTTTCTTT. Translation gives CASSWRANTEAFF.

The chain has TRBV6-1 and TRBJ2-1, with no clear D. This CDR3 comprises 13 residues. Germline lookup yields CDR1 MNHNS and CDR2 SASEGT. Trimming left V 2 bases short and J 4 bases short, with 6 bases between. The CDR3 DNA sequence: TGTGCCAGCAGTGAAACAGAGTACAATGAGCAGTTCTTC. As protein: CASSETEYNEQFF.

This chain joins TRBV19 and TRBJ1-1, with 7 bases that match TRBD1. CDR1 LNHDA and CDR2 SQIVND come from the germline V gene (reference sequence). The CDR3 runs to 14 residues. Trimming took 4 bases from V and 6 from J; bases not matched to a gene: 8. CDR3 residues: CASSTGTEGAEAFF. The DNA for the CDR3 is TGTGCCAGTAGTACCGGGACAGAAGGCGCTGAAGCTTTCTTT.

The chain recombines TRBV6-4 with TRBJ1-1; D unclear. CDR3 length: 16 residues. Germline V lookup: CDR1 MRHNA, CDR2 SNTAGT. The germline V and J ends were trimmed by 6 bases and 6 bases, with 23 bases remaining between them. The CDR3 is CASSSPGRNPWAEAFF. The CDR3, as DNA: TGTGCCAGCAGCAGCCCGGGTCGCAACCCTTGGGCTGAAGCTTTCTTT.

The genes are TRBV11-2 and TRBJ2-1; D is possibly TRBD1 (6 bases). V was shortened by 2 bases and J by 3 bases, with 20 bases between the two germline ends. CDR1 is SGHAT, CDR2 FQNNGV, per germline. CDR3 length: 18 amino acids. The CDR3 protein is CASSLSEGPGTNYNEQFF. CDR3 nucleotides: TGTGCCAGCAGCTTATCGGAAGGCCCCGGGACAAACTACAATGAGCAGTTCTTC.

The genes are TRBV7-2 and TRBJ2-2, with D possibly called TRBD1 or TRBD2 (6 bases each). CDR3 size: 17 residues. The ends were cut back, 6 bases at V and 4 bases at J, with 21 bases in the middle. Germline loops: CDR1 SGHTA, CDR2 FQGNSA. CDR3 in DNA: TGTGCCAGCAGTCCCCCGGATGGGGGGCCGTCCACCGGGGAGCTGTTTTTT. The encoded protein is CASSPPDGGPSTGELFF.

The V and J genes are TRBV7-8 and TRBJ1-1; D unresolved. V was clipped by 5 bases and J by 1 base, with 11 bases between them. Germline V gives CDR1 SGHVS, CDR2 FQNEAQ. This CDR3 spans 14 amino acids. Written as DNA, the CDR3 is TGTGCCAGCAGCAGGGTCCGGGGGAACACTGAAGCTTTCTTT. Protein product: CASSRVRGNTEAFF.

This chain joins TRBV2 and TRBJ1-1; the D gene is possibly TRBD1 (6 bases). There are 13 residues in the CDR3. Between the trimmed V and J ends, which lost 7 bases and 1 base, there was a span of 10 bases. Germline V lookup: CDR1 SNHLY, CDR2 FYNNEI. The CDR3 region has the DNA TGTGCCAGCACCCGGGACAAGAACACTGAAGCTTTCTTT. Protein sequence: CASTRDKNTEAFF.

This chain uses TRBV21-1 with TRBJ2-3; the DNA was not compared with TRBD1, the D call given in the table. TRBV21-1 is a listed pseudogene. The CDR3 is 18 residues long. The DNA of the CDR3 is TGTGCCAGCAGCATGGGACAGGGGGTTATGTGGAGCACAGATACGCAGTATTTT. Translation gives CASSMGQGVMWSTDTQYF.

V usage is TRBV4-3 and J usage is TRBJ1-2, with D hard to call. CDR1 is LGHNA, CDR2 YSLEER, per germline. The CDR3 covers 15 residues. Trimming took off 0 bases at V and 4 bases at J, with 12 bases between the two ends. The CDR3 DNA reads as TGCGCCAGCAGCCAAGATAGGACTCTTGGCTATGGCTACACCTTC. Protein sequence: CASSQDRTLGYGYTF.

DNA for the CDR3: TGTGCCACCAGCATGGGGGCGGGAGGGTCTGGAAACACCATATATTTT. Protein: CATSMGAGGSGNTIYF. V gene TRBV15 combines with J gene TRBJ1-3, with D perhaps matching TRBD1 (6 bases). CDR1 and CDR2 from the germline V gene are LNHNV and YYDKDF (reference sequence). V gave up 4 bases and J gave up 1 base, with 14 bases separating them. The CDR3 totals 16 residues.

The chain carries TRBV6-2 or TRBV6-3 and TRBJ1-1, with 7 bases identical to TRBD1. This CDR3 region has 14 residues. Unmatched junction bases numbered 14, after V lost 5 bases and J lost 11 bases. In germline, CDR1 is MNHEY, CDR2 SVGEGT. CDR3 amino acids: CASSRPLKGQRAFF. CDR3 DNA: TGTGCCAGCAGTCGCCCACTTAAGGGACAGAGGGCTTTCTTT.

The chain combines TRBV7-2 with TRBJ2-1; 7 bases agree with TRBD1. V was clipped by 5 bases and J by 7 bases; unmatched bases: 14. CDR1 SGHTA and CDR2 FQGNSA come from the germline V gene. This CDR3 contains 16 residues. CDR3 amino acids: CASSPEGAPWRNEQFF. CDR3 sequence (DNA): TGTGCCAGCAGCCCAGAGGGGGCCCCTTGGCGGAATGAGCAGTTCTTC.

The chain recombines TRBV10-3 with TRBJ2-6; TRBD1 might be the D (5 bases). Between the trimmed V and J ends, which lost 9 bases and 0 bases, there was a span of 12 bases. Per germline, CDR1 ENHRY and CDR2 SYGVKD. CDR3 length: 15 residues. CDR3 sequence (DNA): TGTGCCATATTCGAAGGGGACTCTGGGGCCAACGTCCTGACTTTC. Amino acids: CAIFEGDSGANVLTF.

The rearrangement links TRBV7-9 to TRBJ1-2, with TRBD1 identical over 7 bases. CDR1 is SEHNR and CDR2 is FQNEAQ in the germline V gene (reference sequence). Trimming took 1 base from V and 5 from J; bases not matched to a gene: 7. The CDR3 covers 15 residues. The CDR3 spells CASSLGQGLGYGYTF. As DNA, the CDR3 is TGTGCCAGCAGCTTAGGACAGGGCTTAGGGTATGGCTACACCTTC.

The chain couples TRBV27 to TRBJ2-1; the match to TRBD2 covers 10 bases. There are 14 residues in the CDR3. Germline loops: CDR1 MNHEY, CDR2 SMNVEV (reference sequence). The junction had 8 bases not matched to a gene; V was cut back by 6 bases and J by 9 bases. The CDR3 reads CASSRTSGGTEQFF. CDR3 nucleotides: TGTGCCAGCAGCCGGACTAGCGGAGGGACTGAGCAGTTCTTC.

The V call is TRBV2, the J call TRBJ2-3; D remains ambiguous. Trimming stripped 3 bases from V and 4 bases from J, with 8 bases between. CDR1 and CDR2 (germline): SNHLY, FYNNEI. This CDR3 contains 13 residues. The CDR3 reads CASSDFGPDTQYF. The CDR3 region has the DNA TGTGCCAGCAGTGATTTCGGGCCAGATACGCAGTATTTT. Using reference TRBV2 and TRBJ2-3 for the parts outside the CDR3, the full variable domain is EPEVTQTPSHQVTQMGQEVILRCVPISNHLYFYWYRQILGQKVEFLVSFYNNEISEKSEIFDDQFSVERPDGSNFTLKIRSTKLEDSAMYFCASSDFGPDTQYFGPGTRLTVL.

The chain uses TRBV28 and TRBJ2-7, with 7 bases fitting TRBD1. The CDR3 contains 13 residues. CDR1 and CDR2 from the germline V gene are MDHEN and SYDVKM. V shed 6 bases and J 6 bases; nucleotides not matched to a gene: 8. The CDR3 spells CASRSQDRAEQYF. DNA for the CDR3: TGTGCCAGCAGATCCCAAGACAGGGCCGAGCAGTACTTC.

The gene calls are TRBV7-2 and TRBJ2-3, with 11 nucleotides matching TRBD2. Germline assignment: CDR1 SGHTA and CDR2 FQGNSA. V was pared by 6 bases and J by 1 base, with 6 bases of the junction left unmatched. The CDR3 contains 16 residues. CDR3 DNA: TGTGCCAGCAGAGTACTAGCGGGGGAACGCACAGATACGCAGTATTTT. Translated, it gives CASRVLAGERTDTQYF.